This entry features one TCR beta chain sequence. Its antigen remains unidentified. Qualities for individual bases were not recorded, and no much larger clone is one base off. This record comes from a study of blood T cell repertoires in COVID-19 (dated by TCRdb to 2020 to 2022). With respect to the entire study: Collaborator samples came from the United States, Italy and Spain and covered acute and convalescent phases of COVID-19. The prospective study material was composed of cDNA or gDNA derived from T cells, B-cell-depleted T cells, or PBMCs. Deeply sampled blood TCRbeta repertoires from subjects exposed to, actively infected with, or recovered from COVID-19 were included in the dataset. The repertoires were released in a freely available public database intended as a resource for research on the immune response to SARS-CoV-2. The samples were drawn from the first 160 participants of the ongoing ImmuneRACE study and from roughly 1,300 subjects provided by 6 global collaborators. The sample metadata nearly always contained a de-identified subject ID, COVID-19 status, age in years and sex. HLA class I and class II types, where available, came from metadata supplied by the sample provider rather than from assay-based typing.

Points the paper makes about the study in general: Clinical and demographic metadata were provided uncurated, with the amount varying by source and participant.

V lost 6 bases and J lost 0 bases; the stretch between them is 11 bases long. Its CDR3 holds 14 amino acids, cysteine through phenylalanine. Only CDR3 DNA is held: 42 bases, read in frame from base 1. For CDR1 and CDR2, the germline V gene (reference sequence) lists LNHDA and SQIVND. TCRbeta CDR3 regions were amplified from genomic DNA using the immunoSEQ Assay, a bias-controlled multiplex PCR. Per the original workflow: Nucleated cell counts per sample were estimated from amplification of reference gene primers within the assay. To quantify the absolute abundance of each unique TCRbeta CDR3 rearrangement, sequence reads were collapsed and filtered. For each sample, productive Simpson clonality was calculated by taking the square root of Simpson's diversity index across productive rearrangements. Here the immuneACCESS table is served through TCRdb, limited to in-frame sequences with V and J called. Missing clones are a known gap in these copies; in checked studies unresolved V genes cover under half, and the rest lacks a known reason. The DNA was the basis for D and trimming; V, J and clone size are from that table. Counted in this sample were roughly 120,000 clones; about 80% of them appeared once. The top ten clones comprise over 6% of the sample.

Whole blood was collected in K2EDTA tubes by collaborating institutions according to the institutions' own protocols. Collaborator samples were shipped for TCRbeta analysis as frozen whole blood, isolated PBMCs, or DNA extracted from either sample type. This receptor was identified in a man aged 65 to 85 with active or convalescent COVID-19. The sequencing sample was made of peripheral blood. Recombination joined TRBV19 with TRBJ1-2; the best D guess is TRBD1, with 5 bases matching. This receptor carries the CDR3 CASRKQVSNYGYTF. The nucleotide sequence reads TGTGCCAGTAGAAAACAGGTTTCTAACTATGGCTACACCTTC.